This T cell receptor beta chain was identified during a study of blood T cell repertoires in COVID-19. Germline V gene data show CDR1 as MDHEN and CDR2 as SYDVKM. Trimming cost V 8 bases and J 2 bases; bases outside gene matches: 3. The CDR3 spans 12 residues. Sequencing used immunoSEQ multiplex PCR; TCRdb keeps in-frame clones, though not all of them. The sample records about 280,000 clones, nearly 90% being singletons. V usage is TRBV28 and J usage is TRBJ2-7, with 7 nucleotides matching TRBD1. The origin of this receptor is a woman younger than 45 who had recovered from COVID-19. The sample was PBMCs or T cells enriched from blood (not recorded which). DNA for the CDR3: TGTGCCAGCCGGGACAGCCCCTACGAGCAGTACTTC. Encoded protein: CASRDSPYEQYF. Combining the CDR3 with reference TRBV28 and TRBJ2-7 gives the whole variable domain DVKVTQSSRYLVKRTGEKVFLECVQDMDHENMFWYRQDPGLGLRLIYFSYDVKMKEKGDIPEGYSVSREKKERFSLILESASTNQTSMYLCASRDSPYEQYFGPGTRLTVT.